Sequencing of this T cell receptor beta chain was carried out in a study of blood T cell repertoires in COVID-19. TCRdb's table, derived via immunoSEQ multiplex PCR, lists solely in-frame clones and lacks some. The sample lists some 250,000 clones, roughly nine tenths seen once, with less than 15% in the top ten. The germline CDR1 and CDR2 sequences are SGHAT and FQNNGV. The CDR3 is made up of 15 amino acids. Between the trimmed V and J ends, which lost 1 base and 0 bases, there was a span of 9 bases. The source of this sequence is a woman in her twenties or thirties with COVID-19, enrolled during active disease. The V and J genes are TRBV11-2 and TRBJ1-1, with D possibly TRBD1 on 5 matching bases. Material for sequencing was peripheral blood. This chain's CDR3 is CASSLARAMNTEAFF. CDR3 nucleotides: TGTGCCAGCAGCTTAGCCAGGGCCATGAACACTGAAGCTTTCTTT.